A selection of T cell receptor beta chains follows, all from one sample in a study of regulatory T cells in long-lasting Graves disease. TCRdb passed the multiplex PCR reads through MiXCR, listing each CDR3 protein once. The data show hundreds of thousands of distinct CDR3 sequences, with 21% seen just once and roughly an eighth held by the top ten. The sequences come from peripheral blood mononuclear cells (PBMCs), collected when the disease was refractory, from a patient treated with antithyroid drugs. The receptors come from a female donor with Graves disease. Each CDR3 is given with its conserved first and last residue. D genes are given only for firm matches. Size values are once, few and many counts, or a class for expanded clones, and some rows have none.

CDR3 | DNA | size | J | V | D
CASSTGTSDIKAYEQYF | TGTGCCAGCAGTACAGGGACTAGCGATATAAAAGCCTACGAGCAGTACTTC | many | TRBJ2-7 | TRBV2 | TRBD2
CASSLVPGGTEAFF | TGTGCCAGCAGTTTAGTCCCAGGGGGGACTGAAGCTTTCTTT | many | TRBJ1-1 | TRBV12-3/TRBV12-4 | TRBD1
CASSMPTDYNEQFF | TGTGCCAGCAGTATGCCGACAGACTACAATGAGCAGTTCTTC | - | TRBJ2-1 | TRBV25-1 | -
CASSEAWGNTGELFF | TGTGCCAGCAGTGAGGCTTGGGGGAACACCGGGGAGCTGTTTTTT | few | TRBJ2-2 | TRBV6-1 | -
CASSEALGGEQYF | TGTGCCAGCAGTGAAGCGTTGGGTGGCGAGCAGTACTTC | many | TRBJ2-7 | TRBV2 | -
CASSPDRVFGANVLTF | TGTGCCAGTAGTCCCGACAGGGTCTTTGGGGCCAACGTCCTGACTTTC | few | TRBJ2-6 | TRBV19 | TRBD1
CSVEGGTDTEAFF | TGCAGCGTTGAAGGGGGGACAGACACTGAAGCTTTCTTT | few | TRBJ1-1 | TRBV29-1 | TRBD1
CASSESSEAFF | TGTGCCAGCAGTGAAAGCTCCGAAGCTTTCTTT | - | TRBJ1-1 | TRBV25-1 | -
CASPGTGGHEQYF | TGTGCCAGCCCCGGGACAGGGGGCCACGAGCAGTACTTC | many | TRBJ2-7 | TRBV7-3 | TRBD1
CASSESNGDTYEQYF | TGTGCCAGCAGTGAAAGTAACGGGGACACCTACGAGCAGTACTTC | - | TRBJ2-7 | TRBV6-1 | -
CASSQGDRDNQPQHF | TGTGCCAGCAGCCAAGGGGACAGAGACAATCAGCCCCAGCATTTT | many | TRBJ1-5 | TRBV3-1 | TRBD1
CASSSLPGHEQYF | TGTGCCAGCAGCTCCCTCCCTGGCCACGAGCAGTACTTC | many | TRBJ2-7 | TRBV7-2 | -
CASSLGPNQPQHF | TGTGCCAGCAGCCTGGGCCCCAATCAGCCCCAGCATTTT | many | TRBJ1-5 | TRBV12-3/TRBV12-4 | -
CASSDSGRRSYEQYF | TGTGCCAGCAGTGATAGCGGGAGAAGGTCCTACGAGCAGTACTTC | - | TRBJ2-7 | TRBV2 | TRBD2
CASGLGGRVEAFF | TGTGCCAGTGGGTTGGGGGGAAGGGTTGAAGCTTTCTTT | few | TRBJ1-1 | TRBV12-3/TRBV12-4 | -
CASSLFGRTKGNIQYF | TGTGCCAGCAGCTTGTTTGGCAGGACTAAGGGGAACATTCAGTACTTC | many | TRBJ2-4 | TRBV7-9 | -
CASSYHGLAGTSYEQYF | TGTGCCAGCAGTTACCATGGACTAGCGGGAACCTCCTACGAGCAGTACTTC | many | TRBJ2-7 | TRBV6-5 | TRBD2
CASSLGLQKETQYF | TGTGCCAGCAGCTTAGGCCTACAGAAAGAGACCCAGTACTTC | - | TRBJ2-5 | TRBV7-8 | -
CASSSFGEGIYEDTQYF | TGTGCCAGCAGTTCGTTTGGGGAGGGAATATACGAGGATACGCAGTATTTT | - | TRBJ2-3 | TRBV12-3/TRBV12-4 | TRBD2
CASSSQGLSGNTIYF | TGTGCCAGCAGCTCACAAGGCCTCTCTGGAAACACCATATATTTT | - | TRBJ1-3 | TRBV11-2 | -
CASSFFPGGSGETQYF | TGTGCCAGCAGCTTTTTCCCGGGAGGATCAGGGGAGACCCAGTACTTC | many | TRBJ2-5 | TRBV7-2 | TRBD2
CASSHLHSGANTGELFF | TGCGCCAGCAGCCATCTCCATAGCGGGGCGAACACCGGGGAGCTGTTTTTT | few | TRBJ2-2 | TRBV4-1 | TRBD2
CSVTGEPSLALYF | TGCAGCGTTACGGGGGAGCCTTCTCTGGCACTGTACTTC | many | TRBJ2-7 | TRBV29-1 | -
CASSLMSPHEQFF | TGTGCCAGCAGTTTGATGAGCCCCCATGAGCAGTTCTTC | - | TRBJ2-1 | TRBV2 | -